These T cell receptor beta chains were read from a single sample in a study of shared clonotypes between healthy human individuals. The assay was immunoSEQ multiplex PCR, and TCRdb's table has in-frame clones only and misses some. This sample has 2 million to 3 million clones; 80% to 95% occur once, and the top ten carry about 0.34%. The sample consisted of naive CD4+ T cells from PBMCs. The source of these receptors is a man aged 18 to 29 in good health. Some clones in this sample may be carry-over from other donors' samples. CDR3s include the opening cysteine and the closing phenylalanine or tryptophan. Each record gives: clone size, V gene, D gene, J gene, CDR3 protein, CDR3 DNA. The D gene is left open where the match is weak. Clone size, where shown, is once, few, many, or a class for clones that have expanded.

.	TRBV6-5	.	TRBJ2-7	CASSGRKAYEQYF	TGTGCCAGCAGTGGCCGTAAAGCCTACGAGCAGTACTTC
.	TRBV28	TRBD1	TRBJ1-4	CASTPGGQINEKLFF	TGTGCCAGCACCCCAGGGGGACAGATTAATGAAAAACTGTTTTTT
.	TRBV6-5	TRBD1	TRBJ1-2	CASRYPGGNSGYTF	TGTGCCAGCAGGTACCCAGGGGGCAATTCTGGCTACACCTTC
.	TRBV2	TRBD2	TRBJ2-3	CASSGGLAGAADTQYF	TGTGCCAGCAGTGGGGGACTAGCGGGGGCGGCAGATACGCAGTATTTT
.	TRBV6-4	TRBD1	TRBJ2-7	CASRPTYRDRASYEQYF	TGTGCCAGCAGACCGACCTACCGGGACAGGGCTTCCTACGAGCAGTACTTC
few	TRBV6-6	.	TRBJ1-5	CASSYRNQPQHF	TGTGCCAGCAGTTACCGGAATCAGCCCCAGCATTTT
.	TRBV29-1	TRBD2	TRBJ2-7	CSVVISGRSYEQYF	TGCAGCGTTGTGATTAGCGGGAGAAGCTACGAGCAGTACTTC
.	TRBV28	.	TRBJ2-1	CASTPTTGRDGYYNEQFF	TGTGCCAGCACCCCTACCACAGGACGGGACGGGTACTACAATGAGCAGTTCTTC
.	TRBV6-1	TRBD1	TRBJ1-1	CASSGPTGGTEAFF	TGTGCCAGCAGTGGACCGACAGGGGGCACTGAAGCTTTCTTT
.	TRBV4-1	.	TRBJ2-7	CASSGRGRDGTYEQYF	TGCGCCAGCAGCGGCCGGGGACGGGACGGAACCTACGAGCAGTACTTC
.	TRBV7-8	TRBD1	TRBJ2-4	CASSLGQIAKNIQYF	TGTGCCAGCAGCCTGGGACAGATAGCCAAAAACATTCAGTACTTC
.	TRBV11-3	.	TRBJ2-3	CASSPGLTDTQYF	TGTGCCAGCAGCCCCGGCCTTACAGATACGCAGTATTTT
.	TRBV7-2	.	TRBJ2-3	CASSLDGTSTDTQYF	TGTGCCAGCAGCTTGGACGGGACTAGCACAGATACGCAGTATTTT
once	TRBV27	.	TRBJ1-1	CASSLKGVGLSNTEAFF	TGTGCCAGCAGTTTAAAGGGGGTGGGGTTATCAAACACTGAAGCTTTCTTT
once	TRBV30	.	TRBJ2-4	CAWSKQGDTIQYF	TGTGCCTGGAGTAAGCAGGGTGATACCATTCAGTACTTC
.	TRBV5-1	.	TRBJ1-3	CASSSKTGSGNTIYF	TGCGCCAGCAGCTCAAAAACAGGGTCTGGAAACACCATATATTTT
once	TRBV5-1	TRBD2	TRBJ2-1	CASSLQREGPDEQFF	TGCGCCAGCAGCCTCCAGCGGGAGGGCCCCGATGAGCAGTTCTTC
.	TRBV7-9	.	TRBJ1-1	CASSLERLRPEAFF	TGTGCCAGCAGCTTAGAGCGCCTACGCCCTGAAGCTTTCTTT
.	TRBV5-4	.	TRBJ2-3	CASSLRRTDTQYF	TGTGCCAGCAGCCTCCGACGCACAGATACGCAGTATTTT
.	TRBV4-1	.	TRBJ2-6	CASSQDEELSNSGANVLTF	TGCGCCAGCAGCCAAGATGAGGAGCTCTCCAACTCTGGGGCCAACGTCCTGACTTTC